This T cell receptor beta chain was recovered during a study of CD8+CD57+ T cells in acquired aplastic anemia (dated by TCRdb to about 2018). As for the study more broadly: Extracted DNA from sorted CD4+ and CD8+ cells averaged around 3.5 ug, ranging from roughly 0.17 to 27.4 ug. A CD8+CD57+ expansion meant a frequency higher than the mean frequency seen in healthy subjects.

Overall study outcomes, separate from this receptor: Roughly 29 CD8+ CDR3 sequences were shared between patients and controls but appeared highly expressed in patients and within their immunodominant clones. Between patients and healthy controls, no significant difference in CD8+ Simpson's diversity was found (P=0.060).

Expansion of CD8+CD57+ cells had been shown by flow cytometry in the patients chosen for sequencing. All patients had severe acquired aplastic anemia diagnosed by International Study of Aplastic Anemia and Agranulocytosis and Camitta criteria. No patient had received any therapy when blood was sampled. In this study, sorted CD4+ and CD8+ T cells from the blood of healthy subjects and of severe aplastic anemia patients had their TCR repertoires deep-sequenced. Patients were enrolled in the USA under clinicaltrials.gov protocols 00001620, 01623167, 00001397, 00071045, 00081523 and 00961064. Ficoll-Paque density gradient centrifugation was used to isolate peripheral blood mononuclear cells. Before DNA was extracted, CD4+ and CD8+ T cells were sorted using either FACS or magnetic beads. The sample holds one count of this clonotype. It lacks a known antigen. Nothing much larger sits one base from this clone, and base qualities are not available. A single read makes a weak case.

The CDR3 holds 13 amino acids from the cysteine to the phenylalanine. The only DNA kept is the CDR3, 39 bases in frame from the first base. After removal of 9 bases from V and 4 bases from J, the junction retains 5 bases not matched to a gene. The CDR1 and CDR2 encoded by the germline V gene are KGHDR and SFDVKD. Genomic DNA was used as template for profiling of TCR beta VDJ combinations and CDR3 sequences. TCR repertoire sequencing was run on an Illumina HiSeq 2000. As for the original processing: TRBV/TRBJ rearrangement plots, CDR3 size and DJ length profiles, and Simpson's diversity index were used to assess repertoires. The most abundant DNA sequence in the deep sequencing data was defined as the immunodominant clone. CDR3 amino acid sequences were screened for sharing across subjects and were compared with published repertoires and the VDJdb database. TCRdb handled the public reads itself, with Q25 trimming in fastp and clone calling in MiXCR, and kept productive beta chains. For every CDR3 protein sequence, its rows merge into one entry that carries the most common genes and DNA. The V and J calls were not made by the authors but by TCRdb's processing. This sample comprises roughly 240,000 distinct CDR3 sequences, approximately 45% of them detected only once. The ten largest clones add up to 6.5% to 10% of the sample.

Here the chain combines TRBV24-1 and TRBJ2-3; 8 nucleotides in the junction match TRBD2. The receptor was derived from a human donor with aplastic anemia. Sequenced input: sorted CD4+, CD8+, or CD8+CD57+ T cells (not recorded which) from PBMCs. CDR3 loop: CATQGLVSDTQYF. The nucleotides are TGTGCCACCCAGGGACTAGTGTCAGATACGCAGTATTTT.